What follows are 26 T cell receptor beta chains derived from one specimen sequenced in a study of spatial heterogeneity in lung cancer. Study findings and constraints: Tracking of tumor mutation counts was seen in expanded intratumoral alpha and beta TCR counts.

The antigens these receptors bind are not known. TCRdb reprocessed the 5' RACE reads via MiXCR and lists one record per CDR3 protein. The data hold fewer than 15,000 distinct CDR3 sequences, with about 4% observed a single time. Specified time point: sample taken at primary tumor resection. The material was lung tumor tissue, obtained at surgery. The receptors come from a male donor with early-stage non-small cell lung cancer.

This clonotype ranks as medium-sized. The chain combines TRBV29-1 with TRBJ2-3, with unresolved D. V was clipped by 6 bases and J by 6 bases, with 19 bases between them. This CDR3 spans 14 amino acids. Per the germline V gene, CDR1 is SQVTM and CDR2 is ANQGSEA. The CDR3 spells CSVKPAGDSDTQYF. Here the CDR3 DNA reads TGCAGCGTAAAACCCGCTGGGGATTCCGATACGCAGTATTTT.

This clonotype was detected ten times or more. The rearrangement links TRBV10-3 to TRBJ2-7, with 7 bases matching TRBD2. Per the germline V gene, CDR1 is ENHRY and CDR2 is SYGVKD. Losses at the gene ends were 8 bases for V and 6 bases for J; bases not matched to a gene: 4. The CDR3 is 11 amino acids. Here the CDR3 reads CAIGGSPEQYF. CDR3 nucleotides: TGTGCCATCGGCGGGAGTCCCGAGCAGTACTTC.

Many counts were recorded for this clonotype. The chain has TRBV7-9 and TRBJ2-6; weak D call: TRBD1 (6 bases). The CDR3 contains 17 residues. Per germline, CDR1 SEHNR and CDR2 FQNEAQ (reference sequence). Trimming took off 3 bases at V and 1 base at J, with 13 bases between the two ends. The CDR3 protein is CASSFGSTGSGANVLTF. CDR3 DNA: TGTGCCAGCAGCTTCGGCTCGACAGGATCTGGGGCCAACGTCCTGACTTTC.

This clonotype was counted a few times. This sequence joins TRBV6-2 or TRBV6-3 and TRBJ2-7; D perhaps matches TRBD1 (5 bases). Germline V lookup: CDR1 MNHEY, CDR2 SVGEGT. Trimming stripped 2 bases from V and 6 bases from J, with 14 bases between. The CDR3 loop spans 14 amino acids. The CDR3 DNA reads TGTGCCAGCAGTTACGTGGCCCGTCAGGGCGAGCAGTACGTC. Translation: CASSYVARQGEQYV.

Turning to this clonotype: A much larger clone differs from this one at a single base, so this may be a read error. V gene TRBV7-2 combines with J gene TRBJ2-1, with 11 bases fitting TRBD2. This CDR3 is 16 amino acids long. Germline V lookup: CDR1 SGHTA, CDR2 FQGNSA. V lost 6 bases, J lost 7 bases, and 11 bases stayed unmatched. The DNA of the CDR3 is TGTGCCAGCAGTCCAGTAGCGGGAGGGGGGGGGAATGAGCAGTTCTTC. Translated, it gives CASSPVAGGGGNEQFF.

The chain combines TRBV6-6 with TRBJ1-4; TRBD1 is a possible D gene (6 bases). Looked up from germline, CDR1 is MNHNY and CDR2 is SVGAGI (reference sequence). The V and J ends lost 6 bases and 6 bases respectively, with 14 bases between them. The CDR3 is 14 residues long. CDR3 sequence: CASRPWGGYEKLFF. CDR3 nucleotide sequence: TGTGCCAGCAGGCCTTGGGGGGGCTATGAAAAACTGTTTTTT.

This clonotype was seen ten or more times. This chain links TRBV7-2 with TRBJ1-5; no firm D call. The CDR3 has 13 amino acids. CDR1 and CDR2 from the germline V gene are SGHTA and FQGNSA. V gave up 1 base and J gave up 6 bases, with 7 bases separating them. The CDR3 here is CASSLGVFQPQHF. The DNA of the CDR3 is TGTGCCAGCAGCTTAGGGGTTTTTCAGCCCCAGCATTTT.

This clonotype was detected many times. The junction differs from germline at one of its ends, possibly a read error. DNA of the CDR3: TGTGCCAGCAGCTCGGAGACCTATGGCGACACCTTC. Its translation: CASSSETYGDTF. The chain uses TRBV11-1 and TRBJ1-2; D is undetermined. CDR3 length equals 12 residues. Germline V gene sequence: CDR1 SGHAT, CDR2 FQDESV (reference sequence). Variable domain in full (rest from reference TRBV11-1 and TRBJ1-2): EAEVAQSPRYKITEKSQAVAFWCDPISGHATLYWYRQILGQGPELLVQFQDESVVDDSQLPKDRFSAERLKGVDSTLKIQPAELGDSAMYLCASSSETYGDTFGSGTRLTVV.

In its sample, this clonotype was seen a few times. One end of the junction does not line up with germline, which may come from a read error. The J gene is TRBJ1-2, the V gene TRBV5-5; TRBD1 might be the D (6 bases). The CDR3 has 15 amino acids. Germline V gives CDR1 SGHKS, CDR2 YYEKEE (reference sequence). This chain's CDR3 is CASSLPGQDNYGDTF. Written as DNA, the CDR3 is TGTGCCAGCAGCCTACCGGGACAAGATAACTATGGCGACACCTTC.

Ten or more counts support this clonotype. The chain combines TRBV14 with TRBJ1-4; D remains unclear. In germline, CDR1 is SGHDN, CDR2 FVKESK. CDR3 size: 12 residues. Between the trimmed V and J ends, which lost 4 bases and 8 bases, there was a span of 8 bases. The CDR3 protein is CASSLRSEKLFF. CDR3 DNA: TGTGCCAGCAGCCTGAGGAGCGAAAAACTGTTTTTT.

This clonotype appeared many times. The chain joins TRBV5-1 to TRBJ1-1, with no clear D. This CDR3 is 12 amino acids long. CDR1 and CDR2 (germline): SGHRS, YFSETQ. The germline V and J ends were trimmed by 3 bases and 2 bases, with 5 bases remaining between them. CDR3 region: CASSSPNTEAFF. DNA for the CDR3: TGCGCCAGCAGCTCCCCCAACACTGAAGCTTTCTTT.

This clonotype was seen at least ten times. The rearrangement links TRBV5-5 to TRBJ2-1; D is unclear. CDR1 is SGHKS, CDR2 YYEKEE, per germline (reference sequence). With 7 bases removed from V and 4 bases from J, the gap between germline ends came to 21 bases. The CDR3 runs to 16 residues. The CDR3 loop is CASFTSFGHSYNEQFF. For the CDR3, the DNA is TGTGCCAGCTTCACGTCTTTTGGGCATAGTTACAATGAGCAGTTCTTC.

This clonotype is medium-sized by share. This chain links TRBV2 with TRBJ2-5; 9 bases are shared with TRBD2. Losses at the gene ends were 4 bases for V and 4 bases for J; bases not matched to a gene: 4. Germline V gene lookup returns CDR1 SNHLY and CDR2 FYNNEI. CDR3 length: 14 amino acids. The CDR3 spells CASSGGGAGETQYF. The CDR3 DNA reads TGTGCCAGCAGTGGCGGGGGGGCCGGAGAGACCCAGTACTTC.

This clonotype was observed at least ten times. The CDR3 reads CASSPTAAVQETQYF. The DNA for the CDR3 is TGTGCCAGCAGCCCCACCGCGGCAGTGCAAGAGACCCAGTACTTC. V usage is TRBV5-4 and J usage is TRBJ2-5; no reliable D call. Trimming cost V 4 bases and J 2 bases, with 15 bases left between them. Germline assignment: CDR1 SGHNT and CDR2 YYREEE (reference sequence). There are 15 residues in the CDR3. Full variable domain (rest looked up from reference TRBV5-4 and TRBJ2-5): ETGVTQSPTHLIKTRGQQVTLRCSSQSGHNTVSWYQQALGQGPQFIFQYYREEENGRGNFPPRFSGLQFPNYSSELNVNALELDDSALYLCASSPTAAVQETQYFGPGTRLLVL.

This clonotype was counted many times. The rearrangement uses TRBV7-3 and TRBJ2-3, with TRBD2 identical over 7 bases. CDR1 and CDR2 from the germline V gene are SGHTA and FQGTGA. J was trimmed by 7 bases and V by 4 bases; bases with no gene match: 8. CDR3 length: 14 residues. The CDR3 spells CASSSTRDYNTQYF. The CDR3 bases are TGTGCCAGCAGCTCAACCCGGGACTACAATACGCAGTATTTT.

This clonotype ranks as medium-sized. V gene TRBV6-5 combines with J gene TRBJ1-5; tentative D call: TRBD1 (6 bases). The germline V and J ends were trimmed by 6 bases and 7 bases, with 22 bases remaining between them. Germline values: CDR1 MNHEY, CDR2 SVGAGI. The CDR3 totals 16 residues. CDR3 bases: TGTGCCAGCAGCGACAACCCCTCGGGGGGGGGCCAGCCCCAGCATTTT. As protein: CASSDNPSGGGQPQHF.

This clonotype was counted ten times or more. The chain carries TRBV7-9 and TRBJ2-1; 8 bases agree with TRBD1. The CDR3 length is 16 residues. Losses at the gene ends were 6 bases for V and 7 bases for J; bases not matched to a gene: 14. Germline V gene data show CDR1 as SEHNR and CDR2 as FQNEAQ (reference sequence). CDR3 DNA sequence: TGTGCCAGCAGACTAACGGGGCAGGGGGCTGTAAATGAGCAGTTCTTC. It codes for CASRLTGQGAVNEQFF.

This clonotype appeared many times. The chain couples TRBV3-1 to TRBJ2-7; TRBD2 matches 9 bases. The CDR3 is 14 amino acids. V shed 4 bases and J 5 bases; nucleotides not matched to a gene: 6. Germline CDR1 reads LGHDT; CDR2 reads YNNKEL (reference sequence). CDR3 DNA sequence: TGTGCCAGCAGCCTCCTAGCGGGACGTAACGAGCAGTACTTC. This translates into CASSLLAGRNEQYF.

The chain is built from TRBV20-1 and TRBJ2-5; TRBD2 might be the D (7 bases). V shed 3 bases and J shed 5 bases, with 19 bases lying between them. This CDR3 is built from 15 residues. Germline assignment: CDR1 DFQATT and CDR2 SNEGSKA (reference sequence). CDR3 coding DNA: TGCAGTGCTAGTATGGGGGGGCGTGATTGGGAGACCCAGTACTTC. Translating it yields CSASMGGRDWETQYF.

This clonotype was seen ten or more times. In DNA, the CDR3 is TGTGCCAGCAGCTTGGTCGGGAGGGCCAATACCGGGGAGCTGTTTTTT. Translation: CASSLVGRANTGELFF. The chain recombines TRBV5-4 with TRBJ2-2, with 8 nucleotides matching TRBD2. This CDR3 spans 16 amino acids. V shed 0 bases and J 5 bases; nucleotides not matched to a gene: 6. Germline V gives CDR1 SGHNT, CDR2 YYREEE (reference sequence). Combining the CDR3 with reference TRBV5-4 and TRBJ2-2 gives the whole variable domain ETGVTQSPTHLIKTRGQQVTLRCSSQSGHNTVSWYQQALGQGPQFIFQYYREEENGRGNFPPRFSGLQFPNYSSELNVNALELDDSALYLCASSLVGRANTGELFFGEGSRLTVL.

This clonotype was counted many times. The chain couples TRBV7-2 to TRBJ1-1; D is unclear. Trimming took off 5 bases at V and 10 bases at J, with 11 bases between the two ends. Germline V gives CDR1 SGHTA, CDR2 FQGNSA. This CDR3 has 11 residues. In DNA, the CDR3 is TGTGCCAGCAGCCCACAATATTCAGCTTTCTTT. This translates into CASSPQYSAFF.

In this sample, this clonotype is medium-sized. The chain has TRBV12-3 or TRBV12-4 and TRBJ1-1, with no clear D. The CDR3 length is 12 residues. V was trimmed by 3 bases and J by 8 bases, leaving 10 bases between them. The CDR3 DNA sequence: TGTGCCAGCAGTTTTCGATCGAGAGAAGCTTTCTTT. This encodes CASSFRSREAFF.

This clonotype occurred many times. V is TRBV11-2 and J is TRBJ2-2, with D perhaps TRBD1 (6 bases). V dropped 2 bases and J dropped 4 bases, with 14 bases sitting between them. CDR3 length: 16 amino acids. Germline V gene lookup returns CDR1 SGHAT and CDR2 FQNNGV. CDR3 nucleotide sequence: TGTGCCAGCAGCTTAAGCTGGGGGCGAGGCACCGGGGAGCTGTTTTTT. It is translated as CASSLSWGRGTGELFF.

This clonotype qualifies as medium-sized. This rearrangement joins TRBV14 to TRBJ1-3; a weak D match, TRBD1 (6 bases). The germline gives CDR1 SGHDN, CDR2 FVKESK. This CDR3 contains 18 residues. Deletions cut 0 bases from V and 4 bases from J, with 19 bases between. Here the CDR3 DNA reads TGTGCCAGCAGCCAAGATCGGAGGACAGACCTAGCAGGAAACACCATATATTTT. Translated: CASSQDRRTDLAGNTIYF.

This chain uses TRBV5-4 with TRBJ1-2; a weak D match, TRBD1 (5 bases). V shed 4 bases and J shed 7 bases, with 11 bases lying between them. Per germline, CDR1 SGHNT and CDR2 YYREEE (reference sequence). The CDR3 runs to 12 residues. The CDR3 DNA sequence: TGTGCCAGCAGCATGACAGCAGCTGGCTACACCTTC. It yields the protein CASSMTAAGYTF.

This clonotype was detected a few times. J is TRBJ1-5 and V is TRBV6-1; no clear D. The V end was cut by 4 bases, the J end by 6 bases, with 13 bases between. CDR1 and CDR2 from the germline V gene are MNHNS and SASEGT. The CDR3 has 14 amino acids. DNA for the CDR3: TGTGCCAGCAGTGGTCCGGGAGGGAGTCAGCCCCAGCATTTT. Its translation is CASSGPGGSQPQHF.